This T cell receptor (beta chain) was recorded in a study of shared clonotypes between healthy human individuals. Study-wide background: CD8 memory received one plate per donor, CD8 naive two, CD4 memory three and CD4 naive three. Whole-study results and caveats: Naive subsets generally had larger estimated richness than memory subsets.

The V end lost 2 bases, the J end lost 7 bases, and 11 bases lay between the germline ends. CDR1 is MNHEY, CDR2 SMNVEV, per germline (reference sequence). CDR3 length: 14 residues. CD8 cells classed as naive were CD45RO-negative and positively selected for CCR7, excluding terminally differentiated effector memory CD45RA+ cells. Comments on this clone: Its antigen is not known.

For each subset, genomic DNA was distributed in equal portions over several immunoSEQ plates. Assay: immunoSEQ multiplex PCR; the TCRdb copy retains only in-frame clones and omits some. This sample has around 1.9 million clones, with 93% found just once. The genes are TRBV27 and TRBJ2-2; D call uncertain. Sequencing was carried out using naive CD8+ T cells from PBMCs. This TCR was recovered from a man aged 18 to 30 in good health. Some clones in this sample may be carry-over from other donors' samples. This CDR3 reads CASSLIPSHGELFF. The CDR3 DNA reads as TGTGCCAGCAGTTTAATTCCCAGCCACGGGGAGCTGTTTTTT.